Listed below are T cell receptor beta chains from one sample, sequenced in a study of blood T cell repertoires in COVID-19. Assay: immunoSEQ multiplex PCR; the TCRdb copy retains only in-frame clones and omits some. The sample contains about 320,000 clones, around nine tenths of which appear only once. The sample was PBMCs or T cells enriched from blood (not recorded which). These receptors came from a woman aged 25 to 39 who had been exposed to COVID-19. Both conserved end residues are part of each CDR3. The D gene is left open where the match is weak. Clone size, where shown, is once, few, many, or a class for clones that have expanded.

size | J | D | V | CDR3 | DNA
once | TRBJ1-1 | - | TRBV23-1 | CASSQSRFPNTEAFF | TGCGCCAGCAGTCAGAGCCGGTTCCCTAACACTGAAGCTTTCTTT
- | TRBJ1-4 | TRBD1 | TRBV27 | CASTFNLGQGNPSGKLFF | TGTGCCAGCACTTTTAACCTGGGACAGGGCAATCCGAGTGGAAAACTGTTTTTT
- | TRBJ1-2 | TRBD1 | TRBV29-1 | CSVKDRVHYGYTF | TGCAGCGTGAAGGACAGGGTTCACTATGGCTACACCTTC
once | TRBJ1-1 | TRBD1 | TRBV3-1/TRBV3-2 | CASTGQGGAFF | TGTGCCAGCACGGGTCAGGGGGGTGCTTTCTTT
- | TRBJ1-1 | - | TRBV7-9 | CASSPRSLGIGAEAFF | TGTGCCAGCAGCCCTCGATCGCTGGGAATAGGGGCTGAAGCTTTCTTT
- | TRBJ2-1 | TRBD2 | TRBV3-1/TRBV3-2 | CASSQISTSGAYNEQFF | TGTGCCAGCAGCCAAATATCAACTAGCGGGGCCTACAATGAGCAGTTCTTC
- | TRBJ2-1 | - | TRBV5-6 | CASSWGQGLEQFF | TGTGCCAGCAGCTGGGGACAAGGGTTAGAGCAGTTCTTC
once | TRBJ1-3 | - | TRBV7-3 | CASSSGGSGNTIYF | TGTGCCAGCAGCTCCGGGGGGTCTGGAAACACCATATATTTT
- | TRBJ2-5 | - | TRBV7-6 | CASSPEHGEWATQYF | TGTGCCAGCAGCCCGGAACACGGGGAATGGGCGACCCAGTACTTC
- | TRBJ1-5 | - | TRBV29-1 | CSRGGYSPNQPQHF | TGCAGCCGTGGCGGGTACTCCCCTAATCAGCCCCAGCATTTT
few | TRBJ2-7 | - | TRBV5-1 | CASSPSTDIPYEQYF | TGCGCCAGCAGCCCCTCGACAGATATACCCTACGAGCAGTACTTC
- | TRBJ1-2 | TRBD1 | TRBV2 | CASITGRGNYGYTF | TGTGCCAGCATTACCGGCAGGGGGAACTATGGCTACACCTTC
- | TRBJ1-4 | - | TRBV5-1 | CASSSTGLGADNEKLFF | TGCGCCAGCAGCTCCACGGGCCTGGGGGCGGATAATGAAAAACTGTTTTTT
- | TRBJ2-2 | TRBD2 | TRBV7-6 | CASSFGRGAPANTGELFF | TGTGCCAGCAGCTTCGGGCGGGGGGCGCCAGCGAACACCGGGGAGCTGTTTTTT
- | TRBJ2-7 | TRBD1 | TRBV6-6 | CASSHKTGTGALYEQYF | TGTGCCAGCAGTCACAAAACAGGGACAGGGGCCCTCTACGAGCAGTACTTC
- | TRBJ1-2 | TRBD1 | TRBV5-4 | CASSPGGDRGRHGYTF | TGTGCCAGCAGCCCCGGAGGGGACAGGGGACGTCACGGCTACACCTTC
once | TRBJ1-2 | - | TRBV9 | CASSPGGGYGYTF | TGTGCCAGCAGCCCCGGGGGGGGCTATGGCTACACCTTC
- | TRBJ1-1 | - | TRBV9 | CASSVDEGGNTEAFF | TGTGCCAGCAGCGTAGACGAAGGGGGGAACACTGAAGCTTTCTTT
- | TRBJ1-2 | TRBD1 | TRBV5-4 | CASSLVRDSFGYTF | TGTGCCAGCAGCTTGGTCAGGGACAGTTTCGGCTACACCTTC
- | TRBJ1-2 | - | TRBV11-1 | CASSYEVSPLYGYTF | TGTGCCAGCAGCTATGAGGTTTCTCCCCTCTATGGCTACACCTTC
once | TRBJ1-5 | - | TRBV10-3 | CAIREGHYSNQPQHF | TGTGCCATCAGGGAGGGACACTATAGCAATCAGCCCCAGCATTTT
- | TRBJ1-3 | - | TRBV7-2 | CASSFEQGNTIYF | TGTGCCAGCAGCTTCGAACAGGGTAACACCATATATTTT
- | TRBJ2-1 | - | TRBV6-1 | CASSDPAIDSYNEQFF | TGTGCCAGCAGTGATCCTGCGATAGATTCCTACAATGAGCAGTTCTTC
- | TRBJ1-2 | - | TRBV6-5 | CASRRAGIHPGGYTF | TGTGCCAGCAGGAGGGCGGGGATCCACCCGGGTGGCTACACCTTC
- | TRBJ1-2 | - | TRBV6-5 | CASSNTNYGYTF | TGTGCCAGCTCTAATACTAACTATGGCTACACCTTC
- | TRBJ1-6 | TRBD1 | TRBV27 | CASSWTGGPSPLHF | TGTGCCAGCAGTTGGACAGGGGGTCCCTCACCCCTCCACTTT
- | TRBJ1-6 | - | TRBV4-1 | CASSQAPAYNSPLHF | TGCGCCAGCAGCCAGGCTCCCGCCTATAATTCACCCCTCCACTTT
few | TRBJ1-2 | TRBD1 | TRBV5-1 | CASSRDPTGGYGYTF | TGCGCCAGCAGCCGAGATCCGACAGGGGGCTATGGCTACACCTTC
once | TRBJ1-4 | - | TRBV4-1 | CASSQPRRGKANEKLFF | TGCGCCAGCAGCCAACCCCGCAGGGGTAAAGCTAATGAAAAACTGTTTTTT
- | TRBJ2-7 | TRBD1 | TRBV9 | CASSQGQGSSYEQYF | TGTGCCAGCAGCCAAGGACAGGGCTCCTCCTACGAGCAGTACTTC
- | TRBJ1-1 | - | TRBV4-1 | CASSKRQMNTEAFF | TGCGCCAGCAGCAAACGACAGATGAACACTGAAGCTTTCTTT
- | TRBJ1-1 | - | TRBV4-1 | CASSQWGGGTEAFF | TGCGCCAGCAGCCAATGGGGAGGGGGAACTGAAGCTTTCTTT
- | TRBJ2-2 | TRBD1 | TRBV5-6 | CASSLRGHSGELFF | TGTGCCAGCAGCTTGAGGGGGCACTCCGGGGAGCTGTTTTTT
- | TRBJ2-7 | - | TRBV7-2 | CASSLAAGFSYEQYF | TGTGCCAGCAGCTTAGCGGCAGGGTTCTCCTACGAGCAGTACTTC
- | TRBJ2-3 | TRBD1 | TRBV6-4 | CASRSDRYTDTQYF | TGTGCCAGCAGATCGGACAGGTACACAGATACGCAGTATTTT
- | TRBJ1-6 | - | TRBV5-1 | CASSLEARDWVYSPLHF | TGCGCCAGCAGCTTGGAAGCCCGGGACTGGGTATATTCACCCCTCCACTTT
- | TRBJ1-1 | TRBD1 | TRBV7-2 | CASSWTGETEAFF | TGTGCCAGCAGTTGGACAGGGGAGACTGAAGCTTTCTTT
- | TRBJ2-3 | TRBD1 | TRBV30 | CAWSVGGRGPGDTQYF | TGTGCCTGGAGTGTTGGTGGCAGGGGGCCCGGAGATACGCAGTATTTT
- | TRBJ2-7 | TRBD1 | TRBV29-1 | CSVVGFQGAMQEQYF | TGCAGCGTTGTGGGCTTCCAGGGGGCGATGCAGGAGCAGTACTTC
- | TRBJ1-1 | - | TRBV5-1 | CASSMAPGQLNTEAFF | TGCGCCAGCAGCATGGCTCCTGGACAGTTGAACACTGAAGCTTTCTTT
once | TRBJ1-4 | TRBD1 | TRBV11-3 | CASSLDTQDRGNEKLFF | TGTGCCAGCAGCTTAGACACCCAGGACAGGGGGAATGAAAAACTGTTTTTT
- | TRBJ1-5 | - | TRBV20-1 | CSVGGGQPQHF | TGCAGTGTGGGAGGGGGTCAGCCCCAGCATTTT
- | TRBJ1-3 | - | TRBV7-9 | CASSHRSDPGNTIYF | TGTGCCAGCAGCCACAGATCAGATCCTGGAAACACCATATATTTT
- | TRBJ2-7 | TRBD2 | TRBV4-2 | CASSQVASGGYYEQYF | TGTGCCAGCAGCCAAGTCGCTAGCGGGGGGTACTACGAGCAGTACTTC